This T cell receptor (beta chain) comes out of a study of CD8+ T cells in alopecia areata. Background on the study: Administration of oral tofacitinib to treated patients was at 5 to 10 mg twice daily.

V was pared by 3 bases and J by 7 bases, with 19 bases between. CDR1 is SGHRS, CDR2 YFSETQ, per germline. The CDR3 loop spans 15 amino acids. Regarding treatment: oral pan-JAK inhibitor, 5-10 mg twice daily. Peripheral blood and lesional scalp punch biopsies were taken from alopecia areata patients. General study points: It was observed that many expanded lesional clones persisted in scalp and blood during tofacitinib. Lesional scalp, especially alopecia totalis/universalis, showed higher clonality than normal scalp.

RNA extraction was followed by reverse transcription into cDNA, which acted as the sequencing template. Libraries were prepared by immunoSEQ multiplex PCR; TCRdb keeps only in-frame clonotypes and omits some of them. In the table there are more than 150,000 clones, roughly 62% of which are singletons. As to this clone: The antigen remains undetermined.

The sample in question was CD8+ T cells sorted from blood, obtained at week 24, from a patient treated with tofacitinib. The rearrangement joins TRBV5-1 to TRBJ1-1; D gene ambiguous. The receptor was isolated from a human donor with alopecia areata. The CDR3, as DNA: TGCGCCAGCAGCTCCACGGCTGTGCCCCCCGGTGAAGCTTTCTTT. Its translation: CASSSTAVPPGEAFF. The full variable domain, rest sourced from reference TRBV5-1 and TRBJ1-1, is KAGVTQTPRYLIKTRGQQVTLSCSPISGHRSVSWYQQTPGQGLQFLFEYFSETQRNKGNFPGRFSGRQFSNSRSEMNVSTLELGDSALYLCASSSTAVPPGEAFFGQGTRLTVV.